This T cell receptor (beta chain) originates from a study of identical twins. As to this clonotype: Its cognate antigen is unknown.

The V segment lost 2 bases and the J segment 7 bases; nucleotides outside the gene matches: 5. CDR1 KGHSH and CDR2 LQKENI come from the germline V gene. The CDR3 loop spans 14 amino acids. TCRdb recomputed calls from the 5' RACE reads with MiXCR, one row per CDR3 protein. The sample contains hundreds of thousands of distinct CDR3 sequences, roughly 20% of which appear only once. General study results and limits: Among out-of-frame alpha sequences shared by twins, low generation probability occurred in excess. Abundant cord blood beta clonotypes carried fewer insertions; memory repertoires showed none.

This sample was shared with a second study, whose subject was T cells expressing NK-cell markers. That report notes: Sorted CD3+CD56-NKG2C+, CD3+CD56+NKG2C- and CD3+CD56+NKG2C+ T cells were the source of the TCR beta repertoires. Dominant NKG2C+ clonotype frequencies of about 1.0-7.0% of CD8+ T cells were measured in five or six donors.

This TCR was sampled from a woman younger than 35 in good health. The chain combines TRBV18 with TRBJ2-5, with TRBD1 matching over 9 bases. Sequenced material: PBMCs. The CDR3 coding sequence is TGTGCCAGCTCACCATCTGGACAGGGGAGGACCCAGTACTTC. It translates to CASSPSGQGRTQYF.